The 9 T cell receptor beta chains presented below share a single source sample, sequenced in a study of blood T cell repertoires in COVID-19. Method: immunoSEQ multiplex PCR; TCRdb's copy keeps in-frame clones and lacks some. The sample records about 89,000 clones, 82% being singletons. The sequenced sample consisted of peripheral blood. Receptors were obtained from a man between 65 and 79 years old with acute or convalescent COVID-19.

V and J are TRBV5-1 and TRBJ2-3; TRBD2 might be the D (6 bases). Germline V gene data show CDR1 as SGHRS and CDR2 as YFSETQ. The V end lost 4 bases, the J end lost 4 bases, and 13 bases lay between the germline ends. The CDR3 consists of 14 residues. The CDR3 reads CASSPGRGADTQYF. CDR3 DNA sequence: TGCGCCAGCAGCCCGGGTCGCGGGGCAGATACGCAGTATTTT.

The chain couples TRBV21-1 to TRBJ1-3. TRBV21-1 constitutes a pseudogene. The CDR3 loop spans 14 amino acids. For the CDR3, the DNA is TGTGCCAGCAGCACCGCTATACCAGGAAACACCATATATTTT. As protein: CASSTAIPGNTIYF.

For the CDR3, the DNA is TGTGCCAGCAGTTACTCGACAGGCCTAAATTCACCCCTCCACTTT. Translation: CASSYSTGLNSPLHF. V is TRBV6-5 and J is TRBJ1-6, with a possible D match to TRBD1 (6 bases). The CDR3 length is 15 residues. Germline V gene sequence: CDR1 MNHEY, CDR2 SVGAGI. With 0 bases removed from V and 7 bases from J, the gap between germline ends came to 10 bases.

The genes are TRBV27 and TRBJ1-6; D not resolved. The CDR3 covers 17 residues. Germline-derived CDR1 and CDR2 are MNHEY and SMNVEV (reference sequence). The V gene lost 2 bases and the J gene lost 0 bases, with 11 bases spanning the gap. CDR3 bases: TGTGCCAGCAGTTTAAAGCAGGCGAGCTCCTATAATTCACCCCTCCACTTT. This sequence encodes CASSLKQASSYNSPLHF.

This chain uses TRBV5-1 with TRBJ2-3, with 7 bases identical to TRBD1. CDR1 and CDR2 from the germline V gene are SGHRS and YFSETQ. This CDR3 contains 14 residues. V gave up 5 bases and J gave up 4 bases; unmatched junction bases: 7. CDR3 bases: TGCGCCAGCAGGGGGCAGGGGGTCCCAGATACGCAGTATTTT. Protein sequence: CASRGQGVPDTQYF.

This rearrangement joins TRBV2 to TRBJ2-3; no firm D call. This CDR3 has 15 residues. Trimming cost V 1 base and J 4 bases, with 12 bases left between them. CDR1 and CDR2 from the germline V gene are SNHLY and FYNNEI. CDR3 region: CASSEESSTADTQYF. CDR3 DNA: TGTGCCAGCAGTGAAGAGTCTTCGACTGCAGATACGCAGTATTTT. The entire variable domain, with the rest obtained from reference TRBV2 and TRBJ2-3, is as follows: EPEVTQTPSHQVTQMGQEVILRCVPISNHLYFYWYRQILGQKVEFLVSFYNNEISEKSEIFDDQFSVERPDGSNFTLKIRSTKLEDSAMYFCASSEESSTADTQYFGPGTRLTVL.

The rearrangement links TRBV7-2 to TRBJ2-5; D gene unclear. The germline V and J ends were trimmed by 2 bases and 5 bases, with 9 bases remaining between them. Germline CDR1 is SGHTA and CDR2 is FQGNSA. The CDR3 is 13 amino acids. In DNA, the CDR3 is TGTGCCAGCAGCTTAAGGAGAACGGAGACCCAGTACTTC. This translates into CASSLRRTETQYF. Full variable domain (rest looked up from reference TRBV7-2 and TRBJ2-5): GAGVSQSPSNKVTEKGKDVELRCDPISGHTALYWYRQSLGQGLEFLIYFQGNSAPDKSGLPSDRFSAERTGGSVSTLTIQRTQQEDSAVYLCASSLRRTETQYFGPGTRLLVL.

J is TRBJ2-2 and V is TRBV7-2; tentative D call: TRBD2 (6 bases). Germline values: CDR1 SGHTA, CDR2 FQGNSA. The V gene lost 1 base and the J gene lost 0 bases, with 9 bases spanning the gap. The CDR3 length is 16 residues. CDR3 residues: CASSLVGTANTGELFF. In DNA form, the CDR3 reads TGTGCCAGCAGCTTAGTGGGGACTGCGAACACCGGGGAGCTGTTTTTT. The full variable domain, rest sourced from reference TRBV7-2 and TRBJ2-2, is GAGVSQSPSNKVTEKGKDVELRCDPISGHTALYWYRQSLGQGLEFLIYFQGNSAPDKSGLPSDRFSAERTGGSVSTLTIQRTQQEDSAVYLCASSLVGTANTGELFFGEGSRLTVL.

V usage is TRBV27 and J usage is TRBJ2-3; TRBD2 might be the D (5 bases). The germline V gene has CDR1 MNHEY and CDR2 SMNVEV (reference sequence). This CDR3 comprises 13 residues. The germline V and J ends were trimmed by 3 bases and 6 bases, with 10 bases remaining between them. CDR3 bases: TGTGCCAGCAGTTTCCGGTGGAGGGATACGCAGTATTTT. Its protein is CASSFRWRDTQYF.